This record concerns one T cell receptor beta chain sequence. The data are from a study of OX40 agonist ivuxolimab in advanced cancers. Here immunoSEQ multiplex PCR was the method, and the copy in TCRdb shows in-frame clones only, minus some. The table records more than 25,000 clones, roughly 84% of them present only once. V lost 6 bases and J lost 6; bases outside the gene matches: 18. The CDR3 contains 17 residues. In germline, CDR1 is LNHDA, CDR2 SQIVND (reference sequence). The V call is TRBV19, the J call TRBJ1-2; 8 bases are a match to TRBD1. The sequence derives from an adult with an advanced solid tumor such as melanoma, head and neck, liver or kidney cancer. Material: CD4+ or CD8+ T cells sorted from blood, obtained in a trial of the OX40 agonist ivuxolimab. Here the CDR3 DNA reads TGTGCCAGTAGGATATTCGGAATTGGACAGGGACTAAATGGCTACACCTTC. Its translation: CASRIFGIGQGLNGYTF.